The 3 T cell receptor beta chains listed next were all sequenced from one sample in a study of shared clonotypes between healthy human individuals. TCRdb's table, derived via immunoSEQ multiplex PCR, lists solely in-frame clones and lacks some. The table records around 2,000,000 clones, under 95% of them present only once. As defined, naive CD8 cells were CD45RO-negative and positively selected for CCR7, with terminally differentiated effector memory CD45RA+ cells excluded. Sequences were obtained from naive CD8+ T cells from PBMCs. The receptors come from a man between 18 and 35 years old in good health. Some clones in this sample may be carry-over from other donors' samples.

This chain uses TRBV6-5 with TRBJ1-2; D perhaps matches TRBD1 (5 bases). The germline gives CDR1 MNHEY, CDR2 SVGAGI. The length of the CDR3 is 14 residues. The V gene lost 2 bases and the J gene lost 7 bases, with 14 bases spanning the gap. CDR3: CASSYAEGGAGYTF. Written as DNA, the CDR3 is TGTGCCAGCAGTTACGCCGAGGGAGGGGCTGGCTACACCTTC.

The chain combines TRBV5-5 with TRBJ1-1; D not certain. The CDR3 loop spans 14 amino acids. Trimming removed 4 bases from V and 7 bases from J, with 17 bases in between. The germline CDR1 and CDR2 sequences are SGHKS and YYEKEE (reference sequence). The CDR3 region has the DNA TGTGCCAGCAGCCCGAGGGTAGGTCCCGTTGAAGCTTTCTTT. Translated: CASSPRVGPVEAFF.

This clone was seen just once. The chain employs TRBV7-9 and TRBJ1-4; D unclear. Trimming removed 5 bases at V and 2 bases at J, with 15 bases between. CDR1 SEHNR and CDR2 FQNEAQ come from the germline V gene (reference sequence). The CDR3 has 16 amino acids. CDR3 nucleotide sequence: TGTGCCAGCAGCCAGAAAACCGCTGGGACTAATGAAAAACTGTTTTTT. Protein: CASSQKTAGTNEKLFF.